Given below is one TCR beta chain in context. The target of this receptor is not known. No much larger clone is present one base from it, and per-base qualities are unavailable. TCRbeta CDR3 regions were amplified from genomic DNA by means of the immunoSEQ Assay, a bias-controlled multiplex PCR. Processing in the source paper ran as follows. Nucleated cell counts per sample were estimated from amplification of reference gene primers within the assay. To quantify the absolute abundance of each unique TCRbeta CDR3 rearrangement, sequence reads were collapsed and filtered. Productive Simpson clonality was computed per sample as the square root of Simpson's diversity index over productive rearrangements. This immuneACCESS table, as held by TCRdb, lists in-frame sequences with V and J called but not all clones. Of the missing ones, under half trace to an unresolved V gene in checked studies; the others have no known cause. V, J and clone size reflect that table, while D and trimming were determined from the DNA. For this sample there are more than 300,000 clones; 65% to 85% appear just once. The ten largest clones capture roughly 1.2% of the sample.

The sample is drawn from a study of blood T cell repertoires in COVID-19 (dated by TCRdb to the early 2020s). Notes on the research overall: Samples from collaborators originated in the United States, Italy and Spain and spanned both the acute and convalescent phases of COVID-19. A de-identified subject ID, COVID-19 status, age in years and sex were almost always included in the sample metadata. The dataset comprised deeply sampled blood TCRbeta repertoires from subjects exposed to, actively infected with, or recovered from COVID-19. A freely available public database, intended as a resource for researchers studying the immune response to SARS-CoV-2, is where the repertoires were released. HLA class I and class II types, where available, came from metadata supplied by the sample provider rather than from assay-based typing. The prospective study material was composed of cDNA or gDNA derived from T cells, B-cell-depleted T cells, or PBMCs. Samples were obtained from the ongoing ImmuneRACE study (first 160 participants) and from roughly 1,300 subjects provided by 6 global collaborators.

Results the study describes overall, beyond this receptor: How much clinical and demographic metadata was included differed by source and by participant, and the metadata was provided uncurated.

Whole blood was collected in K2EDTA tubes by collaborating institutions according to the institutions' own protocols. For TCRbeta analysis, collaborators shipped samples in one of three forms: frozen whole blood, isolated PBMCs, or DNA extracted from either of those sample types. V loses 5 bases, J loses 0 bases, and the germline ends lie 9 bases apart. Including the terminal cysteine and phenylalanine, the CDR3 comprises 14 residues. Only the CDR3 DNA is retained, 42 bases long and in frame from the first base. Looking up the germline V gene yields CDR1 SGHTA and CDR2 FQGNSA. The chain is encoded by TRBV7-2 joined to TRBJ2-3, with the D gene too uncertain to name. This sequence originates from a woman aged 45 to 65 with acute or convalescent COVID-19. Sequences were obtained from peripheral blood. CDR3 reads: CASSRISSTDTQYF. The nucleotide sequence reads TGTGCCAGCAGCAGGATTAGCAGCACAGATACGCAGTATTTT. The CDR3, completed at both ends by the reference TRBV7-2 and TRBJ2-3 genes, gives the full variable domain GAGVSQSPSNKVTEKGKDVELRCDPISGHTALYWYRQSLGQGLEFLIYFQGNSAPDKSGLPSDRFSAERTGGSVSTLTIQRTQQEDSAVYLCASSRISSTDTQYFGPGTRLTVL.